This T cell receptor (beta chain) was profiled in a study of metastatic and nonmetastatic thyroid tumors. Study context: Peripheral blood and tumor or nodule samples from malignant and benign thyroid patients were compared. The study, taken as a whole, reports: In blood and tumor, TCR beta diversity was reportedly significantly higher in malignant thyroid tumors than in benign nodules.

Note on this clone: The antigen remains unidentified.

All patients reached thyroid surgery having received no treatment beforehand. CDR1 and CDR2 from the germline V gene are LGHDT and YNNKEL (reference sequence). Trimming left V 5 bases short and J 1 base short, with 12 bases between. The CDR3 is made up of 15 amino acids. As originally analysed: It was from CDR3 differences across clinicopathological groups that a distant-metastasis classifier for papillary thyroid cancer was built. TCRdb reanalyzed the PCR reads with MiXCR. None of the V and J calls come from the authors' own analysis; TCRdb made them. The sample has about 32,000 clones; around 33% are singletons.

J is TRBJ1-5 and V is TRBV3-1; no definite D call. The sequenced sample consisted of tumor tissue. This receptor was identified in a female donor with papillary thyroid cancer or a benign thyroid nodule (not recorded which). Some clones in this sample may be carry-over from other donors' samples. The CDR3 is CASSGSGRSNQPQHF. As DNA, the CDR3 is TGTGCCAGCAGCGGATCAGGAAGGAGCAATCAGCCCCAGCATTTT.